This T cell receptor beta chain was sequenced during a study of blood T cell repertoires in COVID-19. Study overall: The United States, Italy and Spain supplied acute and convalescent COVID-19 samples. Nucleic acid was either cDNA or gDNA, and it came from T cells, B-cell-depleted T cells, or PBMCs.

How the authors handled the data: Amplification with reference gene primers provided the estimates of nucleated cell counts. Libraries were prepared by immunoSEQ multiplex PCR; TCRdb keeps only in-frame clonotypes and omits some of them. V, J and clone size are those of that table, while D and trimming were read from the DNA. Of roughly 280,000 clones in the sample, 87% were seen once. Trimming left V 4 bases short and J 4 bases short, with 14 bases between. Germline-derived CDR1 and CDR2 are SGHRS and YFSETQ. The CDR3 has 14 amino acids. The V call is TRBV5-1, the J call TRBJ2-5, with a weak D call TRBD2 (6 bases). The sequenced sample consisted of peripheral blood. The sequence derives from a woman in her fifties or sixties who had recovered from COVID-19. The CDR3 spells CASSQAGGGETQYF. The DNA for the CDR3 is TGCGCCAGCAGCCAAGCGGGTGGGGGAGAGACCCAGTACTTC. The full variable domain, its missing parts supplied by reference TRBV5-1 and TRBJ2-5, is KAGVTQTPRYLIKTRGQQVTLSCSPISGHRSVSWYQQTPGQGLQFLFEYFSETQRNKGNFPGRFSGRQFSNSRSEMNVSTLELGDSALYLCASSQAGGGETQYFGPGTRLLVL.